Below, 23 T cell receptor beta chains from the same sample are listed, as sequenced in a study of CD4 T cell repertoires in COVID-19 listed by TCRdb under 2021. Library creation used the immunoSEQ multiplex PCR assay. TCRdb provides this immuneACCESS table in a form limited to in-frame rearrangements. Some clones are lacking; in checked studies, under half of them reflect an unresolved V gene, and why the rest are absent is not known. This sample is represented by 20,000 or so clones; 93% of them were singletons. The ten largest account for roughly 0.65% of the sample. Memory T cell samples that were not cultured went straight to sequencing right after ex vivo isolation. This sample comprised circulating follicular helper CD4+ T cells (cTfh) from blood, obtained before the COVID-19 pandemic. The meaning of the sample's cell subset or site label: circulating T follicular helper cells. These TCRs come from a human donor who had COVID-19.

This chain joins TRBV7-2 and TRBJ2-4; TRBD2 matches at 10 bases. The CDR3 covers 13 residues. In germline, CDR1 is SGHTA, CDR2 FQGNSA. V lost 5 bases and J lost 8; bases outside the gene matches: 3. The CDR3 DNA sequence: TGTGCCAGCAGCCGAAGCGGGAGGGACATTCAGTACTTC. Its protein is CASSRSGRDIQYF.

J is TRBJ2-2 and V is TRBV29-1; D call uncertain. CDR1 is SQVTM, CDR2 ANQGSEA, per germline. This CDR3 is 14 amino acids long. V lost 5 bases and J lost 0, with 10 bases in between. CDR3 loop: CSVLGGSNTGELFF. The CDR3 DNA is TGCAGCGTTCTTGGCGGATCGAACACCGGGGAGCTGTTTTTT.

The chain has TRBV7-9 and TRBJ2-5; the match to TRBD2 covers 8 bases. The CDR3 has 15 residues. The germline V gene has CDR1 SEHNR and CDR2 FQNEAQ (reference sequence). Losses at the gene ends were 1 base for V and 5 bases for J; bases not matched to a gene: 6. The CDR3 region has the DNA TGTGCCAGCAGCTTAGGGAGCGGGAGCCGGGAGACCCAGTACTTC. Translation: CASSLGSGSRETQYF.

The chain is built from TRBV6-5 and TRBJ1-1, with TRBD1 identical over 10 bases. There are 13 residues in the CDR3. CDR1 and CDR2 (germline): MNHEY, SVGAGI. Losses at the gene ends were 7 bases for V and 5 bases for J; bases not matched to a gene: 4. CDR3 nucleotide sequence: TGTGCCAGCAAGGACAGGGGGAGTACTGAAGCTTTCTTT. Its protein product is CASKDRGSTEAFF.

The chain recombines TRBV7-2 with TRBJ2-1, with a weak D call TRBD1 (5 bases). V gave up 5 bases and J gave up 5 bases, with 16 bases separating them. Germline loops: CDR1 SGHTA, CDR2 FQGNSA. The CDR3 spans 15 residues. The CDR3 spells CASSLDSSPHNEQFF. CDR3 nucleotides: TGTGCCAGCAGCCTAGACAGCTCCCCTCACAATGAGCAGTTCTTC.

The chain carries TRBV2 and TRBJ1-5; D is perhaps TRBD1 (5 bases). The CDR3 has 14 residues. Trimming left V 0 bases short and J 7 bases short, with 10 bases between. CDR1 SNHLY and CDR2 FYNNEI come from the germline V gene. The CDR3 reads CASSEAGGAQPQHF. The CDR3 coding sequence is TGTGCCAGCAGTGAAGCTGGAGGGGCGCAGCCCCAGCATTTT. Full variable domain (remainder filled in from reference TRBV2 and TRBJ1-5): EPEVTQTPSHQVTQMGQEVILRCVPISNHLYFYWYRQILGQKVEFLVSFYNNEISEKSEIFDDQFSVERPDGSNFTLKIRSTKLEDSAMYFCASSEAGGAQPQHFGDGTRLSIL.

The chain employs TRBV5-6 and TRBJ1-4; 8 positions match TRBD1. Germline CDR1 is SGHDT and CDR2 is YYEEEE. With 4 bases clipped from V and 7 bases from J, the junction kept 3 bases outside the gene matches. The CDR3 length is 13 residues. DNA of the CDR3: TGTGCCAGCAGCCTGGACAGGGCTGAAAAACTGTTTTTT. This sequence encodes CASSLDRAEKLFF.

CDR3 nucleotides: TGTGCCATCAGTGTGGCCGGGACTAGCTCCGGGGAGCTGTTTTTT. This translates into CAISVAGTSSGELFF. The rearrangement joins TRBV10-3 to TRBJ2-2; 9 bases line up with TRBD2. CDR3 length: 15 residues. In germline, CDR1 is ENHRY, CDR2 SYGVKD. With V trimmed by 4 bases and J by 6 bases, 6 bases remained unmatched.

The CDR3 DNA follows: TGTGCCAGCAGCCCACGGGGAGATCAGCCCCAGCATTTT. It encodes CASSPRGDQPQHF. The V and J genes are TRBV6-6 and TRBJ1-5; D call uncertain. The CDR3 length is 13 residues. Looked up from germline, CDR1 is MNHNY and CDR2 is SVGAGI (reference sequence). The V end lost 6 bases, the J end lost 5 bases, and 11 bases lay between the germline ends.

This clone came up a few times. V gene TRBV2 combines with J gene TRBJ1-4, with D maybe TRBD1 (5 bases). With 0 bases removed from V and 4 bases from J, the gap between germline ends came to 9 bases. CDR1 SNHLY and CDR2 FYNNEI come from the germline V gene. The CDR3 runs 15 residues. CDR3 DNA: TGTGCCAGCAGTGAAGCTGACAGTTTTAATGAAAAACTGTTTTTT. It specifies CASSEADSFNEKLFF. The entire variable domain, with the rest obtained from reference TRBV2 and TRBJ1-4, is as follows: EPEVTQTPSHQVTQMGQEVILRCVPISNHLYFYWYRQILGQKVEFLVSFYNNEISEKSEIFDDQFSVERPDGSNFTLKIRSTKLEDSAMYFCASSEADSFNEKLFFGSGTQLSVL.

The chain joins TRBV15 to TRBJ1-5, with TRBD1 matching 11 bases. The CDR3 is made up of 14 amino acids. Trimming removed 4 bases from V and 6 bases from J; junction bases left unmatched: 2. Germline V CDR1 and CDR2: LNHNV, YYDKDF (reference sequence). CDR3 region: CATSTDRGLQPQHF. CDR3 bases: TGTGCCACCAGCACGGACAGGGGGCTTCAGCCCCAGCATTTT. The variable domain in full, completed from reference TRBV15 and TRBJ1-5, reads DAMVIQNPRYQVTQFGKPVTLSCSQTLNHNVMYWYQQKSSQAPKLLFHYYDKDFNNEADTPDNFQSRRPNTSFCFLDIRSPGLGDTAMYLCATSTDRGLQPQHFGDGTRLSIL.

The CDR3 loop reads CASSLNPGTGGTDTQYF. Written as DNA, the CDR3 is TGCGCCAGCAGCTTAAACCCCGGGACAGGAGGCACAGATACGCAGTATTTT. The chain is built from TRBV5-1 and TRBJ2-3, with 8 bases identical to TRBD1. Per the germline V gene, CDR1 is SGHRS and CDR2 is YFSETQ. This CDR3 contains 17 residues. The trim removed 2 bases at V and 1 base at J, leaving 9 bases unmatched.

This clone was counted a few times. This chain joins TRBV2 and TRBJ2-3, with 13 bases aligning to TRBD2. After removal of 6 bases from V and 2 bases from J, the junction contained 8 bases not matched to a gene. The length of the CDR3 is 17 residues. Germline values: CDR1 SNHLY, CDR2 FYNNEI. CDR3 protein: CASRTGTSGTSTDTQYF. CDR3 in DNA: TGTGCCAGCAGGACAGGGACTAGCGGGACTTCCACAGATACGCAGTATTTT.

This CDR3 reads CASSLGGLAGGQETQYF. As DNA, the CDR3 is TGTGCCAGCAGCTTGGGGGGACTAGCGGGGGGGCAAGAGACCCAGTACTTC. This chain connects TRBV5-5 to TRBJ2-5; 16 bases agree with TRBD2. With 0 bases clipped from V and 2 bases from J, the junction kept 1 base outside the gene matches. CDR3 size: 17 residues. Germline-derived CDR1 and CDR2 are SGHKS and YYEKEE (reference sequence).

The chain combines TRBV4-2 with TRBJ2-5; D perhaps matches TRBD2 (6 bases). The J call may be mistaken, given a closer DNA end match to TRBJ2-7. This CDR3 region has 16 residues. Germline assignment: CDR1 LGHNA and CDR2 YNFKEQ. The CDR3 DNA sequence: TGTGCCAGCAGCCAAGAGGCGGGGCTCCCCATCTACGAGCAGTACTTC. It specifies CASSQEAGLPIYEQYF.

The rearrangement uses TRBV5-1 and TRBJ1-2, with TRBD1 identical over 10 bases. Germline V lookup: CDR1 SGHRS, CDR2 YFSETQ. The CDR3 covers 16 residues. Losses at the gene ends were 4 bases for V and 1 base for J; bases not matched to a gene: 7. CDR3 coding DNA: TGCGCCAGCAGCACCCCTTGGACAGGGGGTAACTATGGCTACACCTTC. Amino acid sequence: CASSTPWTGGNYGYTF.

CDR3 nucleotides: TGTGCCAGCAGTCCCGGGGGTTCAACCACTGGGGCCAACGTCCTGACTTTC. The encoded protein is CASSPGGSTTGANVLTF. The V gene is TRBV6-4, the J gene TRBJ2-6; perhaps TRBD2 as D (6 bases). CDR1 and CDR2 (germline): MRHNA, SNTAGT. The CDR3 has 17 residues. V lost 5 bases to trimming and J lost 2 bases, with 16 bases between them.

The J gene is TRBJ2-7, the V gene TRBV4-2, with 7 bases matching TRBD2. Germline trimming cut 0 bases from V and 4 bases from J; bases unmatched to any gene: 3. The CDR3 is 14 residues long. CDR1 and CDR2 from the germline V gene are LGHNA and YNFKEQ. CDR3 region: CASSQDWGGYEQYF. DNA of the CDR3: TGTGCCAGCAGCCAAGATTGGGGGGGGTACGAGCAGTACTTC.

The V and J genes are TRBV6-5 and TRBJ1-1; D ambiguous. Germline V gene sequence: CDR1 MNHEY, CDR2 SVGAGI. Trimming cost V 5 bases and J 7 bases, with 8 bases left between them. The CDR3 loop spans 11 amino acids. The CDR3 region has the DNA TGTGCCAGCAGTAAGTCGAGTGAAGCTTTCTTT. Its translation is CASSKSSEAFF.

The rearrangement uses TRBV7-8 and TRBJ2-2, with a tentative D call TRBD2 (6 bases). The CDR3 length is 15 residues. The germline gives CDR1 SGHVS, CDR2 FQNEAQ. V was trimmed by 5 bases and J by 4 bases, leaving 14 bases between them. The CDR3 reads CASSTLAKSTGELFF. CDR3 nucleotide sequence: TGTGCCAGCAGCACCCTAGCGAAATCCACCGGGGAGCTGTTTTTT.

The CDR3 is CAISVGGETQYF. The DNA for the CDR3 is TGTGCCATCAGTGTGGGAGGTGAGACCCAGTACTTC. This chain links TRBV10-3 with TRBJ2-5; a possible D gene is TRBD2 (6 bases). V was pared by 4 bases and J by 5 bases, with 8 bases between. CDR1 is ENHRY and CDR2 is SYGVKD in the germline V gene. The CDR3 sequence is 12 residues long.

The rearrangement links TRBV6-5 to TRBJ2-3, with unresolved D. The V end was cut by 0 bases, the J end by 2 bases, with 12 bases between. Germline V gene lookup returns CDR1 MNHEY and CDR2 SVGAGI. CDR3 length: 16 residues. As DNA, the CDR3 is TGTGCCAGCAGTTACTCTCTTTGGCCAAACACAGATACGCAGTATTTT. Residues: CASSYSLWPNTDTQYF.

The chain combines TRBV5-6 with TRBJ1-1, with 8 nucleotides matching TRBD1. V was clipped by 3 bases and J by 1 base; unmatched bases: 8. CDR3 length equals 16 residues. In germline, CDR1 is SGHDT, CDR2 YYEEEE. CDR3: CASSSGTGRGNTEAFF. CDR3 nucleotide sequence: TGTGCCAGCAGCTCAGGGACAGGACGAGGGAACACTGAAGCTTTCTTT.